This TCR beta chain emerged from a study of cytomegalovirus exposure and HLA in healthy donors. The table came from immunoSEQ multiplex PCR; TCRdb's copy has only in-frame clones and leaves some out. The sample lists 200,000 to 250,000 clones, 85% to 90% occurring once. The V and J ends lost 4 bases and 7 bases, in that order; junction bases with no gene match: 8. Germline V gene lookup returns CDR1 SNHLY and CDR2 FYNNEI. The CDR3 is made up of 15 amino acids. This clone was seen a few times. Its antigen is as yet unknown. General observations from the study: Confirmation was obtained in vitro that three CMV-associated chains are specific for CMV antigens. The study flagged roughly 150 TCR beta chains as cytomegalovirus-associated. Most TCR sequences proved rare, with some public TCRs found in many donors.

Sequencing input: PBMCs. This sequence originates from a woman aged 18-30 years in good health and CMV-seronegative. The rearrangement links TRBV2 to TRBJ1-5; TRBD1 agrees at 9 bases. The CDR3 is CASSGLGQGLQPQHF. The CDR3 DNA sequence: TGTGCCAGCAGTGGTTTGGGACAGGGTTTGCAGCCCCAGCATTTT. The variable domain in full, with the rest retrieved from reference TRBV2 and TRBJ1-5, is EPEVTQTPSHQVTQMGQEVILRCVPISNHLYFYWYRQILGQKVEFLVSFYNNEISEKSEIFDDQFSVERPDGSNFTLKIRSTKLEDSAMYFCASSGLGQGLQPQHFGDGTRLSIL.